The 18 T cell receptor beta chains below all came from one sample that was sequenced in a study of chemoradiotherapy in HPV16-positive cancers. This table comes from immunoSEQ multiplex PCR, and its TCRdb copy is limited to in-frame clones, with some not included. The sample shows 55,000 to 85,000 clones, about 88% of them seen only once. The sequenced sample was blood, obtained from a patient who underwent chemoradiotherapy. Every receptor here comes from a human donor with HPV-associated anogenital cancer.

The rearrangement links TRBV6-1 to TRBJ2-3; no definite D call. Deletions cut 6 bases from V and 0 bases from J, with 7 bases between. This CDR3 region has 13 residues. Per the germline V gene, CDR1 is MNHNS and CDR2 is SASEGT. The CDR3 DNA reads TGTGCCAGCAGAACGACGAGCACAGATACGCAGTATTTT. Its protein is CASRTTSTDTQYF.

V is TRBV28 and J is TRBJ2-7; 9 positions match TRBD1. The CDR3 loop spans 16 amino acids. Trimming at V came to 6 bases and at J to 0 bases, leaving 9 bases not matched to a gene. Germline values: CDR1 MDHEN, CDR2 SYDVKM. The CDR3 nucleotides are TGTGCCAGCAGCCCTGCCGGGACAGGGTTCTCCTACGAGCAGTACTTC. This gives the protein CASSPAGTGFSYEQYF.

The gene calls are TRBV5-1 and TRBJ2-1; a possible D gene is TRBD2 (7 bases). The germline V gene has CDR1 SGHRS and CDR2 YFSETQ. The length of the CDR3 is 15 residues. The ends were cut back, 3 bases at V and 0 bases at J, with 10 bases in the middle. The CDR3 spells CASSSGGFSYNEQFF. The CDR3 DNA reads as TGCGCCAGCAGCTCGGGGGGCTTCTCCTACAATGAGCAGTTCTTC.

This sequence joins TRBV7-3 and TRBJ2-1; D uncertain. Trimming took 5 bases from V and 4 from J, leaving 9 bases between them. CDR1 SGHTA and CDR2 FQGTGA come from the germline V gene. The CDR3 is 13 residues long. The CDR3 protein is CASSLASYNEQFF. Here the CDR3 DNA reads TGTGCCAGCAGCCTGGCCTCGTACAATGAGCAGTTCTTC.

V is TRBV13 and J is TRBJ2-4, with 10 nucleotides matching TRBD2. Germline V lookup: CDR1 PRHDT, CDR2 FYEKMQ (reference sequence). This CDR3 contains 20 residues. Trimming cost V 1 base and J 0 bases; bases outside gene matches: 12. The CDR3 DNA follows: TGTGCCAGCAGCTTAGACCGAACTAGCGGGGTCACTGGAGCCAAAAACATTCAGTACTTC. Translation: CASSLDRTSGVTGAKNIQYF.

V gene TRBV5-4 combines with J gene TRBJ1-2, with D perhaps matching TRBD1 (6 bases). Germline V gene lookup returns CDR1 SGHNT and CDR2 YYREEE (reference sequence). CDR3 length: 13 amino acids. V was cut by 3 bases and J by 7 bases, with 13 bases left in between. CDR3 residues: CASSSTGPLGYTF. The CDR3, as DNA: TGTGCCAGCAGCTCGACAGGCCCACTTGGCTACACCTTC.

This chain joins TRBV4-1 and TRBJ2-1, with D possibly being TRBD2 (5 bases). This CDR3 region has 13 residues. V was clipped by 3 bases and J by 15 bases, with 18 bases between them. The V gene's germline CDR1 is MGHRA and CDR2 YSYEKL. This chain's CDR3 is CASSHATGGPRFF. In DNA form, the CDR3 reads TGCGCCAGCAGCCACGCGACCGGCGGGCCTCGGTTCTTC.

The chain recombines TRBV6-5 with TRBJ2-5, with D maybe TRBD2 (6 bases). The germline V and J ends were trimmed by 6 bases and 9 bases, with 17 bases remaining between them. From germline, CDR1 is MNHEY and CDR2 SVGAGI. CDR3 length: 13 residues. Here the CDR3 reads CASSPGLDRAQYF. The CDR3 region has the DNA TGTGCCAGCAGCCCGGGACTCGATAGGGCCCAGTACTTC.

CDR3 residues: CASSPNQGDGYTF. Written as DNA, the CDR3 is TGTGCCAGCTCACCCAATCAGGGGGATGGCTACACCTTC. V is TRBV18 and J is TRBJ1-2, with 7 bases identical to TRBD1. V lost 3 bases to trimming and J lost 6 bases; unmatched junction nucleotides: 4. The CDR3 contains 13 residues. From germline, CDR1 is KGHSH and CDR2 LQKENI.

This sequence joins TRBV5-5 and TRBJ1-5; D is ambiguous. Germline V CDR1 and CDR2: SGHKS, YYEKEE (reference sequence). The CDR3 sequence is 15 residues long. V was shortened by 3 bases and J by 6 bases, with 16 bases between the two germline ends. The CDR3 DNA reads TGTGCCAGCAGCTCCACTATTGGGGTCAGTCAGCCCCAGCATTTT. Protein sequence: CASSSTIGVSQPQHF.

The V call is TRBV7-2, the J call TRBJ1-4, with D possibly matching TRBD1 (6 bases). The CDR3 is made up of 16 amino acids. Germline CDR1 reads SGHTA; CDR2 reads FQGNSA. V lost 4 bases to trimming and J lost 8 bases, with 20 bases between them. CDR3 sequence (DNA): TGTGCCAGCAGCTCCCTAATTTCAGGGGTGGACGAAAAACTGTTTTTT. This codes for CASSSLISGVDEKLFF. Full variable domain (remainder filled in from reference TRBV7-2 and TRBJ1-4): GAGVSQSPSNKVTEKGKDVELRCDPISGHTALYWYRQSLGQGLEFLIYFQGNSAPDKSGLPSDRFSAERTGGSVSTLTIQRTQQEDSAVYLCASSSLISGVDEKLFFGSGTQLSVL.

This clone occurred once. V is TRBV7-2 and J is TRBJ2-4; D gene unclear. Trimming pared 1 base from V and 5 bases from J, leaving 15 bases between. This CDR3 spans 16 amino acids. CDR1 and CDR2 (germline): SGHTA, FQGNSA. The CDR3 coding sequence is TGTGCCAGCAGCTTAGAAAGGTCCCTATTGGAAAACATTCAGTACTTC. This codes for CASSLERSLLENIQYF.

CDR3 protein: CASSLGSGSGLKETQYF. The CDR3, as DNA: TGCGCCAGCAGCTTGGGGAGTGGCAGCGGGCTAAAAGAGACCCAGTACTTC. The chain links TRBV5-1 to TRBJ2-5; maybe TRBD2 (6 bases). The V gene lost 0 bases and the J gene lost 3 bases, with 18 bases spanning the gap. From germline, CDR1 is SGHRS and CDR2 YFSETQ. The CDR3 has 17 residues.

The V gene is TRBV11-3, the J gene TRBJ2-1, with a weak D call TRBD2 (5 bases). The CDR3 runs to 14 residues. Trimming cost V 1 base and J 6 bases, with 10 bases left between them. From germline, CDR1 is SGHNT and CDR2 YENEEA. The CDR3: CASSLGGRGNEQFF. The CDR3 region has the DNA TGTGCCAGCAGCTTAGGAGGGAGAGGCAATGAGCAGTTCTTC. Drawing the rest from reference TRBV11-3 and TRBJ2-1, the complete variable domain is EAGVVQSPRYKIIEKKQPVAFWCNPISGHNTLYWYLQNLGQGPELLIRYENEEAVDDSQLPKDRFSAERLKGVDSTLKIQPAELGDSAVYLCASSLGGRGNEQFFGPGTRLTVL.

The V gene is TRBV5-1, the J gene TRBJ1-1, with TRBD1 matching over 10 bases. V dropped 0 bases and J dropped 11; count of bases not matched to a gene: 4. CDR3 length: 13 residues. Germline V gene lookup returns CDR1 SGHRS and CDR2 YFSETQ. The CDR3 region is CASSLGTGGSAFF. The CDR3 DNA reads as TGCGCCAGCAGCTTGGGGACAGGGGGGTCGGCTTTCTTT.

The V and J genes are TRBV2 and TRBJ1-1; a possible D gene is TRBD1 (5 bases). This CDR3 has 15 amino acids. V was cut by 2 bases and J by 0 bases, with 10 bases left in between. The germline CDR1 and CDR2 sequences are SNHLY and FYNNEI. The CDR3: CASSELGRMNTEAFF. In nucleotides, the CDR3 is TGTGCCAGCAGTGAATTGGGACGGATGAACACTGAAGCTTTCTTT.

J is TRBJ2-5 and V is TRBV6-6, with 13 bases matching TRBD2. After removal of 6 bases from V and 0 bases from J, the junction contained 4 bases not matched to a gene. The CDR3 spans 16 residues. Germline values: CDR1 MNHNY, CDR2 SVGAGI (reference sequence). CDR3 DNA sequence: TGTGCCAGCAGGGGGACTAGCGGGGCCAACCAAGAGACCCAGTACTTC. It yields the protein CASRGTSGANQETQYF.

The CDR3 region has the DNA TGTGCCAGCAGCTTTTATTTTGGGACCCCCGAGCAGTACTTC. It yields the protein CASSFYFGTPEQYF. The chain employs TRBV5-4 and TRBJ2-7, with D perhaps TRBD1 or TRBD2 (5 bases each). The V end lost 2 bases, the J end lost 6 bases, and 15 bases lay between the germline ends. The CDR3 totals 14 residues. Germline assignment: CDR1 SGHNT and CDR2 YYREEE (reference sequence). Using reference TRBV5-4 and TRBJ2-7 for the parts outside the CDR3, the full variable domain is ETGVTQSPTHLIKTRGQQVTLRCSSQSGHNTVSWYQQALGQGPQFIFQYYREEENGRGNFPPRFSGLQFPNYSSELNVNALELDDSALYLCASSFYFGTPEQYFGPGTRLTVT.